Listed below are T cell receptor beta chains from one sample, sequenced in a study of T-cell reconstitution after alpha-beta-depleted transplantation in children. TCRdb redid the calling of the PCR reads with MiXCR, one entry per CDR3 protein. The data contain 540,000 or so distinct CDR3 sequences, under 25% of them singletons. Here the sequenced sample was PBMCs, mostly from graft donor cells, taken 360 days after TCRalphabeta/CD19-depleted stem cell transplant. All receptors derive from a boy under two years old who had a stem cell transplant for acute myeloid leukemia, so the T cells may come from the graft donor. Both conserved end residues are part of each CDR3. Each record gives: D gene, clone size, V gene, J gene, CDR3 DNA, CDR3 protein. The D gene is left open where the match is weak. Clone sizes are given selectively: once, few, many, or a class where the clone is expanded.

D: .
size: many
V: TRBV18
J: TRBJ2-3
DNA: TGTGCCAGCTCCAGGGAAGTCACAGATACGCAGTATTTT
CDR3: CASSREVTDTQYF

D: .
size: many
V: TRBV30
J: TRBJ2-6
DNA: TGTGCCTGGATTGGGGAGTCTGGGGCCAACGTCCTGACTTTC
CDR3: CAWIGESGANVLTF

D: .
size: many
V: TRBV7-2
J: TRBJ2-5
DNA: TGTGCCAGCAGCCTCCAGGGTTATCGAGAGGAGACCCAGTACTTC
CDR3: CASSLQGYREETQYF

D: .
size: few
V: TRBV29-1
J: TRBJ1-4
DNA: TGCAGCGTTGTGGGGGGCCGGGGAGAAAAACTGTTTTTT
CDR3: CSVVGGRGEKLFF

D: .
size: .
V: TRBV20-1
J: TRBJ2-3
DNA: TGCAGTGCTAGCCCCCTTTGGACTACCGCGGGCACAGATACGCAGTATTTT
CDR3: CSASPLWTTAGTDTQYF

D: TRBD1
size: .
V: TRBV24-1
J: TRBJ2-3
DNA: TGTGCCACCAGTCAAGGGACAGTTAGCACAGATACGCAGTATTTT
CDR3: CATSQGTVSTDTQYF

D: .
size: .
V: TRBV12-3/TRBV12-4
J: TRBJ1-3
DNA: TGTGCCAGCAGTTGGAACTCTGGAAACACCATATATTTT
CDR3: CASSWNSGNTIYF

D: .
size: .
V: TRBV28
J: TRBJ1-1
DNA: TGTGCCACCCGTTTAGGGCACGACACTGAAGCTTTCTTT
CDR3: CATRLGHDTEAFF

D: .
size: .
V: TRBV15
J: TRBJ1-2
DNA: TGTGCCACCAGCAGAGACCGCGAGGGGATTCATCAAGGCTACACCTTC
CDR3: CATSRDREGIHQGYTF

D: .
size: many
V: TRBV28
J: TRBJ1-1
DNA: TGTGCCAGCAGTTTCTACAGGGTTGTCCCTGAAGCTTTCTTT
CDR3: CASSFYRVVPEAFF

D: .
size: .
V: TRBV10-3
J: TRBJ2-5
DNA: TGTGCCATCAGTGAGTCGAATACAGGAGGTGGGACCCAGTACTTC
CDR3: CAISESNTGGGTQYF

D: .
size: few
V: TRBV7-9
J: TRBJ2-1
DNA: TGTGCCAGCAGCTTACTGGAGTACAATGAGCAGTTCTTC
CDR3: CASSLLEYNEQFF

D: .
size: many
V: TRBV12-3/TRBV12-4
J: TRBJ2-5
DNA: TGTGCCAGCAGTTTGAGGACTGGGGCCGGGGAGACCCAGTACTTC
CDR3: CASSLRTGAGETQYF

D: .
size: .
V: TRBV11-2
J: TRBJ2-3
DNA: TGTGCCAGCAGCTTATTGGGCCTCCTAGCCGATACGCAGTATTTT
CDR3: CASSLLGLLADTQYF

D: .
size: once
V: TRBV20-1
J: TRBJ2-7
DNA: TGCAGTGCTAGGGGGAACACCTACGAGCAGTACTTC
CDR3: CSARGNTYEQYF

D: .
size: .
V: TRBV20-1
J: TRBJ1-2
DNA: TGCAGTGCCGCACGAGGGGAGGGCTATGGCTACACCTTC
CDR3: CSAARGEGYGYTF

D: .
size: .
V: TRBV7-8
J: TRBJ2-3
DNA: TGTGCCAGCAGCCCTCTCAGGGCAAGAACAGATACGCAGTATTTT
CDR3: CASSPLRARTDTQYF

D: TRBD1
size: many
V: TRBV12-3/TRBV12-4
J: TRBJ2-3
DNA: TGTGCCAGCAGTTTCGGACAGGCGATGAGGGATACGCAGTATTTT
CDR3: CASSFGQAMRDTQYF

D: .
size: once
V: TRBV6-2/TRBV6-3
J: TRBJ2-1
DNA: TGTGCCAGCAGTTCCCAACTATTCCCCTCGGTCAATGAGCAGTTCTTC
CDR3: CASSSQLFPSVNEQFF

D: .
size: .
V: TRBV6-5
J: TRBJ2-2
DNA: TGTGCCAGCAGTTACTCGGGCGGATACACCGGGGAGCTGTTTTTT
CDR3: CASSYSGGYTGELFF

D: TRBD1
size: many
V: TRBV4-1
J: TRBJ1-2
DNA: TGCGCCAGCAGCCAAGAGACAGGGGGCGACTATGGCTACACCTTC
CDR3: CASSQETGGDYGYTF

D: .
size: .
V: TRBV10-3
J: TRBJ1-1
DNA: TGTGCCATCAGCAGGGCGAACACTGAAGCTTTCTTT
CDR3: CAISRANTEAFF

D: .
size: many
V: TRBV20-1
J: TRBJ1-3
DNA: TGCAGTGCTAGAGATCGGGGCAGCTCTGGAAACACCATATATTTT
CDR3: CSARDRGSSGNTIYF

D: .
size: .
V: TRBV4-2
J: TRBJ2-3
DNA: TGTGCCAGCAGCCAAGCATTGACAGGTGTAACTACAGATACGCAGTATTTT
CDR3: CASSQALTGVTTDTQYF

D: .
size: many
V: TRBV5-4
J: TRBJ1-1
DNA: TGTGCCAGCAGCTTGGATCGGGAGGGAGCTTTCTTT
CDR3: CASSLDREGAFF

D: TRBD2
size: few
V: TRBV27
J: TRBJ2-1
DNA: TGTGCCAGCAGTTACAGGACTAGCGGGGGGGTTTACGAGTTCTTC
CDR3: CASSYRTSGGVYEFF

D: .
size: .
V: TRBV5-1
J: TRBJ2-7
DNA: TGCGCCAGCAGCTTCGACACGACCTACGAGCAGTACTTC
CDR3: CASSFDTTYEQYF

D: .
size: .
V: TRBV7-2
J: TRBJ2-3
DNA: TGTGCCAGCAGCCTGTGGGTAGCGACTAGCACAGATACGCAGTATTTT
CDR3: CASSLWVATSTDTQYF

D: .
size: many
V: TRBV6-1
J: TRBJ2-5
DNA: TGTGCCAGCAGTCCCGGTCTGTACCAAGAGACCCAGTACTTC
CDR3: CASSPGLYQETQYF

D: .
size: .
V: TRBV5-4
J: TRBJ2-1
DNA: TGTGCCAGCAGCCTAGAACCATACAATGAGCAGTTCTTC
CDR3: CASSLEPYNEQFF

D: .
size: many
V: TRBV12-3/TRBV12-4
J: TRBJ1-1
DNA: TGTGCCAGCAGTTTACCTGGTGGGAACACTGAAGCTTTCTTT
CDR3: CASSLPGGNTEAFF

D: TRBD2
size: many
V: TRBV20-1
J: TRBJ2-3
DNA: TGCAGCGCCACCTACCTAGCGGGGGTCGCAGATACGCAGTATTTT
CDR3: CSATYLAGVADTQYF

D: .
size: few
V: TRBV7-2
J: TRBJ1-6
DNA: TGTGCCAGCAGCACAATAGGGACCGCTAATTCACCCCTCCACTTT
CDR3: CASSTIGTANSPLHF

D: TRBD1
size: .
V: TRBV3-1
J: TRBJ2-1
DNA: TGTGCCAGCAGCCAAGGCTACAGGGGTGGGGATGAGCAGTTCTTC
CDR3: CASSQGYRGGDEQFF

D: .
size: many
V: TRBV5-1
J: TRBJ2-1
DNA: TGCGCCAGCAGCTTACGGGACTTCTACAATGAGCAGTTCTTC
CDR3: CASSLRDFYNEQFF

D: .
size: few
V: TRBV18
J: TRBJ2-4
DNA: TGTGCCAGCTCCATCAATCTCCAAAACATTCAGTACTTC
CDR3: CASSINLQNIQYF

D: .
size: .
V: TRBV5-1
J: TRBJ1-2
DNA: TGCGCCAGCAGCTTAACCACAGGAGGGAACGGCTACACCTTC
CDR3: CASSLTTGGNGYTF

D: .
size: .
V: TRBV7-9
J: TRBJ2-2
DNA: TGTGCCAGCAGCTCAGTGGCCGGGGAGCTGTTTTTT
CDR3: CASSSVAGELFF

D: .
size: few
V: TRBV4-2
J: TRBJ1-1
DNA: TGTGCCAGCAGCCAAGATCTCCGAGCTTTCTTT
CDR3: CASSQDLRAFF

D: .
size: few
V: TRBV12-3/TRBV12-4
J: TRBJ2-1
DNA: TGTGCCAGCAGTTTGAGAACTAGAGAGGCTGAGCAGTTCTTC
CDR3: CASSLRTREAEQFF